Listed here are 3 T cell receptor beta chains from one sample, sequenced in a study of blood T cell repertoires in COVID-19. Sequenced by immunoSEQ multiplex PCR; TCRdb stores in-frame clones only, minus some. This sample carries 300,000 to 450,000 clones, approximately 87% of them seen once, and the ten largest clones take about 2.3%. Sequencing was carried out using peripheral blood. The receptors come from an older woman with COVID-19, enrolled during active disease.

CDR3 nucleotide sequence: TGTGCCAGCAGTTACTCGACAAACACTGAAGCTTTCTTT. It yields the protein CASSYSTNTEAFF. This chain uses TRBV6-5 with TRBJ1-1; no reliable D call. With 0 bases removed from V and 2 bases from J, the gap between germline ends came to 4 bases. The length of the CDR3 is 13 residues. Germline assignment: CDR1 MNHEY and CDR2 SVGAGI.

This chain links TRBV5-4 with TRBJ2-2; 9 positions agree with TRBD2. The CDR3 consists of 17 residues. Germline CDR1 is SGHNT and CDR2 is YYREEE (reference sequence). The V and J ends lost 4 bases and 0 bases, in that order; junction bases with no gene match: 7. The CDR3 loop is CASSRGERGANTGELFF. The CDR3 DNA is TGTGCCAGCAGCCGGGGTGAGCGGGGGGCGAACACCGGGGAGCTGTTTTTT.

CDR3 sequence (DNA): TGTGCCAGCAGCTATACTACAGGGGGCGGCCTCTTAGCTAACTATGGCTACACCTTC. It yields the protein CASSYTTGGGLLANYGYTF. The chain couples TRBV6-6 to TRBJ1-2, with 9 bases fitting TRBD1. The V gene's germline CDR1 is MNHNY and CDR2 SVGAGI (reference sequence). V shed 6 bases and J 0 bases; nucleotides not matched to a gene: 17. This CDR3 is built from 19 residues.